This T cell receptor (beta chain) was documented in a study of T cell responses to AZD1222 COVID-19 vaccine. Study results and limitations: After two AZD1222 doses, spike-specific TCR breadth and depth rose versus day 0. Just 5 to 7 AZD1222 recipients were seropositive at baseline.

Trimming took 4 bases from V and 3 from J; bases not matched to a gene: 4. This CDR3 region has 15 residues. Germline assignment: CDR1 LGHDT and CDR2 YNNKEL (reference sequence). Combined were second doses at about 4 or about 12 weeks. Profiled with immunoSEQ multiplex PCR; TCRdb holds only in-frame clones, not every one. The sample holds about 150,000 clones; about 90% are singletons and the top ten take under 3.5%. Concerning this clone: No antigen is known for it.

The J gene is TRBJ1-2, the V gene TRBV3-1 (or the pseudogene TRBV3-2); 11 nucleotides agree with TRBD1. The TCR comes from an adult who received the AZD1222 COVID-19 vaccine. The sample here was peripheral blood, taken 28 days after the second AZD1222 dose. CDR3 protein: CASSRSGQGDYGYTF. DNA of the CDR3: TGTGCCAGCAGCCGTTCGGGACAGGGGGACTATGGCTACACCTTC.